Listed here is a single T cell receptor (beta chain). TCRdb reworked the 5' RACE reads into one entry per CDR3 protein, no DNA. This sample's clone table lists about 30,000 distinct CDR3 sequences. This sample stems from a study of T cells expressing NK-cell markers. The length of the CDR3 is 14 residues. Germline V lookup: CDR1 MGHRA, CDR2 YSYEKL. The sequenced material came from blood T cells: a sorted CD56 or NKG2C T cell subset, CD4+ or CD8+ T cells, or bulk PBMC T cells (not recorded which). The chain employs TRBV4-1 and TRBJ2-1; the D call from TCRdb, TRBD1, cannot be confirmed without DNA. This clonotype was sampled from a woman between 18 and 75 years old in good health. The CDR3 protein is CASSQDRAYNEQFF.